Shown below are 12 T cell receptor beta chains from a single sample sequenced in a study of blood T cell repertoires in COVID-19. Profiled with immunoSEQ multiplex PCR; TCRdb holds only in-frame clones, not every one. This repertoire shows over 90,000 clones, 89% found once; its top ten account for 3% to 4%. The sample taken for sequencing was peripheral blood. The origin of the receptors is a woman between 65 and 79 years old with acute or convalescent COVID-19.

The V and J genes are TRBV5-5 and TRBJ1-2; unclear D gene. V lost 1 base, J lost 8 bases, and 12 bases lay in between. Germline V gene sequence: CDR1 SGHKS, CDR2 YYEKEE (reference sequence). This CDR3 spans 13 amino acids. The CDR3 DNA follows: TGTGCCAGCAGCTTGTCCGAGGGTTCCGGCTACACCTTC. Translated: CASSLSEGSGYTF.

The rearrangement uses TRBV3-1 (or the pseudogene TRBV3-2) and TRBJ2-1; 7 bases map to TRBD2. Germline CDR1 and CDR2: LGHDT and YNNKEL (reference sequence). Unmatched junction bases numbered 9, after V lost 2 bases and J lost 2 bases. The CDR3 covers 17 residues. CDR3 loop: CASSQTTGTTTYNEQFF. CDR3 in DNA: TGTGCCAGCAGCCAAACTACCGGGACTACCACCTACAATGAGCAGTTCTTC.

The chain employs TRBV11-2 and TRBJ2-7; D is unclear. The germline gives CDR1 SGHAT, CDR2 FQNNGV. The CDR3 is 12 residues long. V was clipped by 3 bases and J by 6 bases, with 9 bases between them. This CDR3 is CASSFFNSEQYV. The DNA of the CDR3 is TGTGCCAGCAGCTTTTTCAACAGCGAGCAGTACGTC.

This rearrangement joins TRBV7-2 to TRBJ2-7; 8 nucleotides line up with TRBD1. The junction had 5 bases not matched to a gene; V was cut back by 1 base and J by 3 bases. CDR3 length equals 15 residues. The germline V gene encodes CDR1 SGHTA and CDR2 FQGNSA. The CDR3 reads CASSLGGTGVYEQYF. In DNA, the CDR3 is TGTGCCAGCAGCTTAGGAGGGACAGGCGTCTACGAGCAGTACTTC.

V usage is TRBV28 and J usage is TRBJ1-4; TRBD1 is a possible D gene (6 bases). Germline CDR1 is MDHEN and CDR2 is SYDVKM. The length of the CDR3 is 15 residues. V shed 7 bases and J shed 8 bases, with 20 bases lying between them. CDR3 nucleotides: TGTGCCAGCACGACCCCCTCGACAGGAAAAGAAAAACTGTTTTTT. Its translation is CASTTPSTGKEKLFF. The full variable domain, rest sourced from reference TRBV28 and TRBJ1-4, is DVKVTQSSRYLVKRTGEKVFLECVQDMDHENMFWYRQDPGLGLRLIYFSYDVKMKEKGDIPEGYSVSREKKERFSLILESASTNQTSMYLCASTTPSTGKEKLFFGSGTQLSVL.

This clone was seen only once. The chain uses TRBV9 and TRBJ1-6; 10 bases are a match to TRBD1. The CDR3 length is 20 residues. V was clipped by 4 bases and J by 0 bases; unmatched bases: 13. Germline CDR1 and CDR2: SGDLS and YYNGEE. CDR3 sequence reads: CASSPGEGDRGSSYNSPLHF. The CDR3 nucleotides read TGTGCCAGCAGCCCCGGGGAGGGGGACAGGGGAAGCTCCTATAATTCACCCCTCCACTTT.

This rearrangement joins TRBV28 to TRBJ2-5, with TRBD1 matching over 7 bases. The CDR3 loop spans 14 amino acids. The ends lost 6 bases at V and 2 bases at J; junction bases unmatched: 6. Germline CDR1 MDHEN, CDR2 SYDVKM. CDR3 sequence: CASSRPTGQETQYF. Here the CDR3 DNA reads TGTGCCAGCAGCCGTCCGACAGGGCAAGAGACCCAGTACTTC.

This chain joins TRBV19 and TRBJ1-2; D call uncertain. The V and J ends lost 6 bases and 2 bases respectively, with 10 bases between them. Germline V lookup: CDR1 LNHDA, CDR2 SQIVND (reference sequence). The CDR3 totals 13 residues. CDR3 sequence reads: CASSTGDNYGYTF. The CDR3, as DNA: TGTGCCAGTAGCACGGGAGACAACTATGGCTACACCTTC.

The CDR3 reads CASRAGDSGATYNEQFF. The CDR3 nucleotides read TGTGCCAGCAGGGCTGGGGATAGCGGGGCCACCTACAATGAGCAGTTCTTC. This chain links TRBV9 with TRBJ2-1; TRBD2 matches at 8 bases. The ends lost 5 bases at V and 2 bases at J; junction bases unmatched: 12. The CDR3 consists of 17 residues. CDR1 and CDR2 from the germline V gene are SGDLS and YYNGEE.

The J gene is TRBJ1-1, the V gene TRBV18; 7 bases are shared with TRBD1. The CDR3 is made up of 13 amino acids. Germline V gene sequence: CDR1 KGHSH, CDR2 LQKENI. The junction had 3 bases not matched to a gene; V was cut back by 4 bases and J by 4 bases. CDR3 DNA sequence: TGTGCCAGCTCACTGTGGGACAGCACTGAAGCTTTCTTT. Translated, it gives CASSLWDSTEAFF.

The chain couples TRBV19 to TRBJ1-5; D gene uncertain. With 6 bases removed from V and 0 bases from J, the gap between germline ends came to 21 bases. The CDR3 has 18 residues. CDR1 LNHDA and CDR2 SQIVND come from the germline V gene (reference sequence). The CDR3 reads CASRGGGAALISNQPQHF. CDR3 nucleotide sequence: TGTGCCAGTAGGGGAGGCGGAGCCGCCCTTATTAGCAATCAGCCCCAGCATTTT.

The rearrangement links TRBV6-2 or TRBV6-3 to TRBJ2-7; no definite D call. The germline V gene has CDR1 MNHEY and CDR2 SVGEGT. V was clipped by 6 bases and J by 5 bases, with 17 bases between them. The CDR3 extends over 14 amino acids. CDR3 DNA sequence: TGTGCCAGCAGCCGCGGTGGTGCGCCTGACGAGCAGTACTTC. Residues: CASSRGGAPDEQYF.